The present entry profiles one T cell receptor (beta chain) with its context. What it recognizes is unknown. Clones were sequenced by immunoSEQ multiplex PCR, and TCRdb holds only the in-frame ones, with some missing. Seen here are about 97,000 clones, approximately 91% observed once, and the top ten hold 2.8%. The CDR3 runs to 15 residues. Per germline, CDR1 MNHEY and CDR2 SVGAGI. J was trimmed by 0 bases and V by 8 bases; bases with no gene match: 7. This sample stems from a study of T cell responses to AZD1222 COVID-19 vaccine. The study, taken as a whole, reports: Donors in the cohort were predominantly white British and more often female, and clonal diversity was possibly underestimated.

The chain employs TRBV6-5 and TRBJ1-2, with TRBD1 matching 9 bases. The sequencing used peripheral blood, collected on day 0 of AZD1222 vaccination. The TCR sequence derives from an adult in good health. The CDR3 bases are TGTGCCAGCGCGACAGGGGGTCTGGCTAACTATGGCTACACCTTC. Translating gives CASATGGLANYGYTF.